This T cell receptor beta chain is from a study of CD4 T cells in relation to SARS-CoV-2 and coronaviruses. A remark on this clone: Its antigen is unknown.

This table comes from immunoSEQ multiplex PCR, and its TCRdb copy is limited to in-frame clones, with some not included. The sample yields 50,000 to 70,000 clones, around 90% seen once. Study findings and constraints: According to naive versus memory sequencing, detected responses are memory recall, not newly primed.

Cryopreserved PBMCs were CD4-enriched, then split into naive and memory cells. Germline values: CDR1 SEHNR, CDR2 FQNEAQ (reference sequence). CDR3 length: 17 amino acids. The germline V and J ends were trimmed by 7 bases and 0 bases, with 16 bases remaining between them. V is TRBV7-9 and J is TRBJ2-6, with D possibly matching TRBD1 (6 bases). The receptor was derived from an adult with COVID-19. Sequenced material: naive CD4+ T cells from PBMCs. Subset here: naive CD4+ T cells isolated by negative enrichment. The CDR3 sequence: CASTITGSRSGANVLTF. In DNA, the CDR3 is TGTGCCAGCACCATAACAGGGTCCCGCTCTGGGGCCAACGTCCTGACTTTC. Full variable domain (remainder filled in from reference TRBV7-9 and TRBJ2-6): DTGVSQNPRHKITKRGQNVTFRCDPISEHNRLYWYRQTLGQGPEFLTYFQNEAQLEKSRLLSDRFSAERPKGSFSTLEIQRTEQGDSAMYLCASTITGSRSGANVLTFGAGSRLTVL.